These 32 T cell receptor beta chains were sequenced from one sample in a study of graft-versus-host responses after intestinal transplantation. Here immunoSEQ multiplex PCR was the method, and the copy in TCRdb shows in-frame clones only, minus some. The table has about 120,000 clones, about 93% seen once. Antigen specificity for these receptors is unknown. Specimen: unstimulated CD4+ T cells sorted from spleen or lymph node cells, collected before intestinal transplant. These receptors were taken from a human donor who received an intestinal transplant.

The chain links TRBV6-5 to TRBJ1-2; D is perhaps TRBD1 (6 bases). V shed 6 bases and J shed 1 base, with 9 bases lying between them. This CDR3 is 13 amino acids long. Germline V CDR1 and CDR2: MNHEY, SVGAGI. The DNA of the CDR3 is TGTGCCAGCAGCCTGGACAGTAACTATGGCTACACCTTC. The encoded protein is CASSLDSNYGYTF.

On this clone itself: Germline is not matched at one junction end, which may reflect a read error. The chain couples TRBV7-6 to TRBJ1-2; unclear D gene. The germline V gene has CDR1 SGHVS and CDR2 FNYEAQ. This CDR3 is built from 11 residues. The DNA of the CDR3 is TGTGCCAGCAGCTTAGAGCTAGAGCACCATTTC. Translation gives CASSLELEHHF.

This clone was detected once. The CDR3 DNA sequence: TGCGCCAGCAGCGGGACAGGGACCTATGGCTACACCTTC. Its protein product is CASSGTGTYGYTF. The chain joins TRBV10-1 to TRBJ1-2, with 9 bases aligning to TRBD1. Germline V gene data show CDR1 as WNHNN and CDR2 as SYGVQD (reference sequence). The CDR3 covers 13 residues. With 6 bases clipped from V and 4 bases from J, the junction kept 3 bases outside the gene matches.

This rearrangement joins TRBV19 to TRBJ1-1, with 7 nucleotides matching TRBD1. Per germline, CDR1 LNHDA and CDR2 SQIVND (reference sequence). V was clipped by 3 bases and J by 0 bases; unmatched bases: 4. The CDR3 is 15 amino acids. The CDR3 nucleotides read TGTGCCAGTAGTATTTATGGGACAGTGAACACTGAAGCTTTCTTT. This translates into CASSIYGTVNTEAFF.

This chain uses TRBV18 with TRBJ2-5; possible D gene TRBD1, 5 bases. Germline V gene lookup returns CDR1 KGHSH and CDR2 LQKENI. The V gene lost 1 base and the J gene lost 4 bases, with 13 bases spanning the gap. The CDR3 is made up of 15 amino acids. In DNA form, the CDR3 reads TGTGCCAGCTCACCACGGAGCCAGGGCGGAGAGACCCAGTACTTC. Its protein product is CASSPRSQGGETQYF.

The gene calls are TRBV27 and TRBJ2-4; no definite D call. The CDR3 spans 16 residues. V was cut by 3 bases and J by 0 bases, with 12 bases left in between. Looked up from germline, CDR1 is MNHEY and CDR2 is SMNVEV (reference sequence). CDR3 DNA sequence: TGTGCCAGCAGTTTGGACGGAGTCTTAGCCAAAAACATTCAGTACTTC. This codes for CASSLDGVLAKNIQYF.

This CDR3 reads CATSREIELPQHF. The CDR3 coding sequence is TGTGCCACCAGCAGAGAAATAGAACTGCCCCAGCATTTT. The genes are TRBV15 and TRBJ1-5; D is ambiguous. V lost 0 bases, J lost 9 bases, and 9 bases lay in between. Germline V gene lookup returns CDR1 LNHNV and CDR2 YYDKDF (reference sequence). The CDR3 is 13 residues long.

The V call is TRBV6-6, the J call TRBJ1-5; D gene uncertain. Trimming removed 6 bases at V and 8 bases at J, with 14 bases between. Germline CDR1 is MNHNY and CDR2 is SVGAGI (reference sequence). The length of the CDR3 is 13 residues. For the CDR3, the DNA is TGTGCCAGCAGCCCCAGTGGCGCTGAGCCCCAGCATTTT. Protein: CASSPSGAEPQHF.

The rearrangement joins TRBV30 to TRBJ2-3; D not certain. CDR3 length: 13 residues. Trimming stripped 0 bases from V and 2 bases from J, with 6 bases between. Per the germline V gene, CDR1 is GTSNPN and CDR2 is SVGIG (reference sequence). The CDR3 sequence: CAWSVSFTDTQYF. The CDR3 DNA sequence: TGTGCCTGGAGTGTAAGCTTCACAGATACGCAGTATTTT.

The rearrangement joins TRBV5-1 to TRBJ2-2; D might be TRBD2 (6 bases). Germline loops: CDR1 SGHRS, CDR2 YFSETQ. Trimming left V 4 bases short and J 6 bases short, with 19 bases between. This CDR3 has 16 residues. The CDR3 region is CASSPGLRGASGELFF. The CDR3 DNA follows: TGCGCCAGCAGCCCAGGTCTGCGGGGAGCCTCCGGGGAGCTGTTTTTT.

This clone was recorded only once. This chain uses TRBV6-6 with TRBJ1-3; D unclear. The CDR3 spans 15 residues. Germline CDR1 MNHNY, CDR2 SVGAGI (reference sequence). Trimming left V 7 bases short and J 3 bases short, with 16 bases between. The CDR3 spells CASKTGPELGNTIYF. CDR3 in DNA: TGTGCCAGCAAAACCGGGCCGGAACTTGGAAACACCATATATTTT.

This chain connects TRBV9 to TRBJ2-3, with a possible D match to TRBD2 (5 bases). CDR1 is SGDLS and CDR2 is YYNGEE in the germline V gene. Deletions cut 4 bases from V and 8 bases from J, with 23 bases between. The CDR3 is made up of 16 amino acids. In DNA, the CDR3 is TGTGCCAGCAGCCCTAGGGTTGCCGGAGGTGTTGGTACGCAGTATTTT. Its translation is CASSPRVAGGVGTQYF.

This clone was seen a single time. One junction end does not reproduce the germline sequence, and a read error may be involved. The rearrangement joins TRBV7-7 to TRBJ2-1, with a weak D call TRBD2 (6 bases). The CDR3 is 16 residues long. CDR1 and CDR2 (germline): SSHAT, FNYEAQ (reference sequence). Written as DNA, the CDR3 is TGTGCTAGCAGCTTAGTGGCTAGCGCTACCTACAATGAGCAGTTCTTC. Its protein product is CASSLVASATYNEQFF.

The chain recombines TRBV29-1 with TRBJ2-5; D possibly corresponds to TRBD2 (5 bases). The length of the CDR3 is 11 residues. The germline V gene encodes CDR1 SQVTM and CDR2 ANQGSEA. Trimming took off 4 bases at V and 5 bases at J, with 8 bases between the two ends. CDR3 sequence (DNA): TGCAGCGTTGGAGGGCCGGAGACCCAGTACTTC. It translates to CSVGGPETQYF.

The chain combines TRBV7-2 with TRBJ2-3, with D unresolved. CDR1 is SGHTA, CDR2 FQGNSA, per germline. The CDR3 is 15 residues long. With 1 base removed from V and 3 bases from J, the gap between germline ends came to 11 bases. The CDR3 reads CASSLGIQPTDTQYF. The CDR3 DNA sequence: TGTGCCAGCAGCTTAGGAATACAGCCGACAGATACGCAGTATTTT.

The chain is built from TRBV27 and TRBJ2-1, with D tentatively TRBD2 (6 bases). The CDR3 contains 15 residues. The V end lost 6 bases, the J end lost 8 bases, and 20 bases lay between the germline ends. Germline lookup yields CDR1 MNHEY and CDR2 SMNVEV (reference sequence). The CDR3 nucleotides are TGTGCCAGCAGCAACCGGAGGCTAGCGTCAGATGAGCAGTTCTTC. Amino acid sequence: CASSNRRLASDEQFF.

This chain links TRBV5-1 with TRBJ2-1, with 7 bases identical to TRBD2. From germline, CDR1 is SGHRS and CDR2 YFSETQ. The CDR3 runs to 15 residues. The junction had 9 bases not matched to a gene; V was cut back by 4 bases and J by 5 bases. Here the CDR3 DNA reads TGCGCCAGCAGCCCATCTAGCGGCCTCGACAATGAGCAGTTCTTC. Translation: CASSPSSGLDNEQFF.

V is TRBV5-1 and J is TRBJ2-5; D is unclear. V lost 0 bases to trimming and J lost 5 bases, with 11 bases between them. This CDR3 is 14 amino acids long. CDR1 is SGHRS and CDR2 is YFSETQ in the germline V gene. The CDR3 nucleotides read TGCGCCAGCAGCTTGGCCCGAGCGCAGGAGACCCAGTACTTC. Translating it yields CASSLARAQETQYF.

This chain links TRBV18 with TRBJ2-1; the D gene is possibly TRBD1 (6 bases). In germline, CDR1 is KGHSH, CDR2 LQKENI. The CDR3 sequence is 14 residues long. Trimming pared 5 bases from V and 5 bases from J, leaving 13 bases between. The CDR3 DNA reads TGTGCCAGCTCAGGCACAGGGATACACAATGAGCAGTTCTTC. Translated: CASSGTGIHNEQFF.

In its sample, this clone was seen once. V usage is TRBV6-5 and J usage is TRBJ2-7, with D possibly matching TRBD2 (6 bases). Germline values: CDR1 MNHEY, CDR2 SVGAGI. Trimming left V 4 bases short and J 5 bases short, with 15 bases between. This CDR3 spans 14 amino acids. The DNA for the CDR3 is TGTGCCAGCAGTTGGATCGGGAGAAGAAACGAGCAGTACTTC. This codes for CASSWIGRRNEQYF.

The V call is TRBV30, the J call TRBJ1-5; no firm D call. The V end was cut by 1 base, the J end by 3 bases, with 10 bases between. Germline-derived CDR1 and CDR2 are GTSNPN and SVGIG (reference sequence). The CDR3 sequence is 14 residues long. CDR3 region: CAWSDDRANQPQHF. The CDR3, as DNA: TGTGCCTGGAGTGACGATCGAGCCAATCAGCCCCAGCATTTT.

J is TRBJ2-6 and V is TRBV4-1; D is unresolved. The CDR3 runs 17 residues. The germline V and J ends were trimmed by 0 bases and 0 bases, with 9 bases remaining between them. Looked up from germline, CDR1 is MGHRA and CDR2 is YSYEKL. For the CDR3, the DNA is TGCGCCAGCAGCCAAGAGCTTGGGCGCTCTGGGGCCAACGTCCTGACTTTC. Translation: CASSQELGRSGANVLTF.

The chain combines TRBV10-2 with TRBJ1-5; no firm D call. The germline V and J ends were trimmed by 4 bases and 6 bases, with 10 bases remaining between them. Germline V gene lookup returns CDR1 WSHSY and CDR2 SAAADI. CDR3 length: 13 residues. The CDR3 region has the DNA TGCGCCAGCAGTGTTGAGGGAGCTCAGCCCCAGCATTTT. This gives the protein CASSVEGAQPQHF.

The rearrangement uses TRBV27 and TRBJ1-1, with D possibly matching TRBD1 (5 bases). V gave up 3 bases and J gave up 6 bases, with 11 bases separating them. CDR3 size: 13 residues. Germline V CDR1 and CDR2: MNHEY, SMNVEV (reference sequence). DNA for the CDR3: TGTGCCAGCAGTTTCTGGGACGCCTCTGAAGCTTTCTTT. As protein: CASSFWDASEAFF.

This chain connects TRBV5-1 to TRBJ1-1, with D possibly being TRBD1 (5 bases). The CDR3 totals 13 residues. V was cut by 3 bases and J by 1 base, with 7 bases left in between. Per the germline V gene, CDR1 is SGHRS and CDR2 is YFSETQ. The CDR3 coding sequence is TGCGCCAGCAGCTCGGGGCCGAACACTGAAGCTTTCTTT. Protein product: CASSSGPNTEAFF.

V is TRBV29-1 and J is TRBJ2-1; TRBD2 matches 8 bases. V lost 7 bases and J lost 7; bases outside the gene matches: 9. The CDR3 spans 13 residues. Germline V gene data show CDR1 as SQVTM and CDR2 as ANQGSEA. The CDR3 nucleotides are TGCAGCGCCCGCGGACTAGCTTGGAATGAGCAGTTCTTC. Protein: CSARGLAWNEQFF.

The chain couples TRBV6-6 to TRBJ1-5; D ambiguous. Trimming shortened V by 4 bases and J by 5 bases, and 9 bases separated the two germline ends. This CDR3 is built from 13 residues. The germline CDR1 and CDR2 sequences are MNHNY and SVGAGI (reference sequence). The CDR3 DNA reads TGTGCCAGCAGTTGGGAGACCGATCAGCCCCAGCATTTT. It is translated as CASSWETDQPQHF.

The CDR3 loop is CASSQDRPRRGTIVNEQFF. The CDR3 DNA sequence: TGCGCCAGCAGCCAAGATCGACCGAGGCGGGGTACGATCGTCAATGAGCAGTTCTTC. This rearrangement joins TRBV4-1 to TRBJ2-1, with D possibly being TRBD2 (6 bases). Per the germline V gene, CDR1 is MGHRA and CDR2 is YSYEKL. The V and J ends lost 0 bases and 6 bases respectively, with 24 bases between them. There are 19 residues in the CDR3.

Comments on this clone: Other DNA sequences within the sample encode an identical CDR3. V gene TRBV11-2 combines with J gene TRBJ2-3, with 11 bases fitting TRBD2. The CDR3 consists of 16 residues. Germline-derived CDR1 and CDR2 are SGHAT and FQNNGV. With 1 base clipped from V and 2 bases from J, the junction kept 2 bases outside the gene matches. The chain's CDR3 is CASSLGTSGYTDTQYF. The CDR3 coding sequence is TGTGCCAGCAGCTTAGGGACTAGCGGGTACACAGATACGCAGTATTTT.

The DNA of the CDR3 is TGCAGCGTTGTAATTCTGGGGGCCTACAATGAGCAGTTCTTC. Its translation is CSVVILGAYNEQFF. The V gene is TRBV29-1, the J gene TRBJ2-1; TRBD1 or TRBD2 may be the D gene (5 bases each). The V gene lost 4 bases and the J gene lost 2 bases, with 12 bases spanning the gap. This CDR3 has 14 amino acids. Germline CDR1 SQVTM, CDR2 ANQGSEA.

The rearrangement joins TRBV5-6 to TRBJ2-2, with D uncertain. Trimming took 3 bases from V and 4 from J, leaving 19 bases between them. Per the germline V gene, CDR1 is SGHDT and CDR2 is YYEEEE. This CDR3 comprises 17 residues. CDR3 protein: CASSSGPPSLTTGELFF. CDR3 nucleotide sequence: TGTGCCAGCAGCTCCGGACCCCCATCTCTGACCACCGGGGAGCTGTTTTTT.

The chain links TRBV6-1 to TRBJ1-2; a weak D match, TRBD1 (6 bases). With 7 bases removed from V and 6 bases from J, the gap between germline ends came to 12 bases. CDR1 is MNHNS, CDR2 SASEGT, per germline. CDR3 length: 12 amino acids. The CDR3 protein is CASTGGLDGYTF. In DNA, the CDR3 is TGTGCCAGCACCGGGGGGCTGGATGGCTACACCTTC.